This T cell receptor beta chain came from a study of long-term antiretroviral therapy in people with HIV. The libraries were made with immunoSEQ v3.0 at survey level. Clones were read by immunoSEQ multiplex PCR, and TCRdb kept only the in-frame ones, dropping some. There are 27,000 or so clones in the sample; roughly 80% occur only once, and around 10% lies in the top ten. CDR1 and CDR2 (germline): GTSNPN, SVGIG (reference sequence). V gave up 3 bases and J gave up 9 bases; unmatched junction bases: 11. This CDR3 is built from 14 residues. The clonotype originates from a man between 18 and 29 years old with HIV. The specimen was unsorted PBMCs, collected 0.8 years before starting antiretroviral therapy. The rearrangement joins TRBV30 to TRBJ2-3; 8 bases line up with TRBD2. As DNA, the CDR3 is TGTGCCTGGAGGCCCTCGGGGGGGCCGGGGACGCAGTATTTT. Encoded protein: CAWRPSGGPGTQYF.